This T cell receptor (beta chain) derives from a study of T cell responses to AZD1222 COVID-19 vaccine. The study, taken as a whole, reports: Spike was spanned by vaccine-associated CD4 TCRs, with dominance at 160-218 and 743-854.

A remark on this clone: Its antigen is undetermined.

Produced via immunoSEQ multiplex PCR; TCRdb's table is partial and in-frame only. Among more than 75,000 clones listed, around 93% were seen once. From germline, CDR1 is SQVTM and CDR2 ANQGSEA. The CDR3 extends over 8 amino acids. The chain links TRBV29-1 to TRBJ2-3; D gene unclear. The sequence was collected from an adult who received the AZD1222 COVID-19 vaccine. Specimen: peripheral blood, collected 28 days after the second AZD1222 dose. The CDR3 spells CTDDTQYF. The CDR3 DNA follows: TGCACAGACGATACGCAGTATTTT.